This record covers a single T cell receptor (beta chain). The target antigen is unknown. This record comes from a study of cytomegalovirus exposure and HLA in healthy donors. Notes on the study in general: In all likelihood, a cluster of highly shared sequence variants was a sequencing artifact. Analyses of presence/absence relied on an assumption of roughly uniform sequencing depth across donors.

In the PCR, 60 Vbeta and 13 Jbeta primers were used. This table comes from immunoSEQ multiplex PCR, and its TCRdb copy is limited to in-frame clones, with some not included. The sample shows 200,000 or so clones, approximately 83% of them seen only once. V lost 5 bases, J lost 4 bases, and 8 bases stayed unmatched. Germline V gives CDR1 SSHAT, CDR2 FNYEAQ (reference sequence). The CDR3 has 15 amino acids. This clonotype was obtained from a girl aged 10 to 17 in good health and CMV-seronegative. The sample taken for sequencing was PBMCs. V is TRBV7-7 and J is TRBJ2-1, with TRBD1 matching over 7 bases. The DNA for the CDR3 is TGTGCCAGCAGCCCCGGGACAGCAGCATACAATGAGCAGTTCTTC. Its protein is CASSPGTAAYNEQFF.